A single sample gave rise to the 15 T cell receptor beta chains below, sequenced in a study of cytomegalovirus exposure and HLA in healthy donors. The repertoire was sequenced with immunoSEQ multiplex PCR; TCRdb's copy has only in-frame clones and lacks some. The data show some 250,000 clones, with roughly 90% seen just once and under 0.45% held by the top ten. The specimen was PBMCs. These receptors came from a woman between 18 and 29 years old in good health and CMV-seronegative.

The chain recombines TRBV4-1 with TRBJ2-1; D perhaps matches TRBD2 (6 bases). V dropped 1 base and J dropped 10 bases, with 11 bases sitting between them. Germline CDR1 and CDR2: MGHRA and YSYEKL. CDR3 length: 13 residues. The CDR3 loop is CASSQGGAREQFF. As DNA, the CDR3 is TGCGCCAGCAGCCAAGGCGGGGCGCGAGAGCAGTTCTTC.

The gene calls are TRBV13 and TRBJ2-4; 7 bases line up with TRBD1. The V segment lost 4 bases and the J segment 8 bases; nucleotides outside the gene matches: 14. The CDR3 sequence is 16 residues long. Germline CDR1 and CDR2: PRHDT and FYEKMQ (reference sequence). The CDR3 spells CASSSNPTGITDIQYF. In nucleotides, the CDR3 is TGTGCCAGCAGCTCTAACCCGACAGGGATCACGGACATTCAGTACTTC.

CDR3 sequence: CASSYAFLGMGSPLHF. The CDR3 bases are TGTGCCAGCAGTTACGCTTTCCTGGGCATGGGCTCACCCCTCCACTTT. V gene TRBV6-5 combines with J gene TRBJ1-6; D is ambiguous. V shed 2 bases and J shed 10 bases, with 18 bases lying between them. The CDR3 runs 16 residues. Germline values: CDR1 MNHEY, CDR2 SVGAGI.

This clone was counted only a few times. The chain recombines TRBV6-5 with TRBJ1-6; 12 bases agree with TRBD1. Germline lookup yields CDR1 MNHEY and CDR2 SVGAGI. There are 15 residues in the CDR3. V trimming: 6 bases; J trimming: 9 bases; junction bases outside the gene matches: 6. The CDR3: CASRGTGGLGSPLHF. CDR3 sequence (DNA): TGTGCCAGCAGGGGGACAGGGGGCCTAGGTTCACCCCTCCACTTT.

The chain recombines TRBV6-1 with TRBJ2-7; TRBD1 aligns across 10 bases. The ends lost 4 bases at V and 2 bases at J; junction bases unmatched: 2. The germline CDR1 and CDR2 sequences are MNHNS and SASEGT. This CDR3 has 14 residues. The CDR3 sequence: CASSGGTGAYEQYV. Written as DNA, the CDR3 is TGTGCCAGCAGTGGGGGGACAGGGGCCTACGAGCAGTACGTC.

This rearrangement joins TRBV6-6 to TRBJ2-5; 7 bases map to TRBD1. CDR3 length: 16 amino acids. CDR1 and CDR2 (germline): MNHNY, SVGAGI (reference sequence). V dropped 6 bases and J dropped 4; count of bases not matched to a gene: 14. CDR3 sequence reads: CASSPPDRALGETQYF. CDR3 nucleotides: TGTGCCAGCAGCCCACCCGACAGGGCGTTAGGAGAGACCCAGTACTTC.

This chain joins TRBV28 and TRBJ2-2; the D gene is possibly TRBD1 (5 bases). Trimming took off 7 bases at V and 1 base at J, with 19 bases between the two ends. This CDR3 has 17 residues. Germline CDR1 MDHEN, CDR2 SYDVKM. The CDR3 loop reads CASTIRGLGKNTGELFF. The CDR3, as DNA: TGTGCCAGCACAATAAGGGGTTTAGGGAAGAACACCGGGGAGCTGTTTTTT.

This chain joins TRBV7-6 and TRBJ1-1, with D perhaps TRBD1 (6 bases). V lost 4 bases and J lost 1, with 10 bases in between. CDR3 length: 14 amino acids. CDR1 and CDR2 from the germline V gene are SGHVS and FNYEAQ. The CDR3 coding sequence is TGTGCCAGCAGCTCGGGACATAGGAACACTGAAGCTTTCTTT. This gives the protein CASSSGHRNTEAFF.

The rearrangement uses TRBV19 and TRBJ2-5, with 8 bases that match TRBD1. CDR3 length: 17 amino acids. The germline V gene has CDR1 LNHDA and CDR2 SQIVND (reference sequence). With 6 bases clipped from V and 2 bases from J, the junction kept 14 bases outside the gene matches. The CDR3 DNA follows: TGTGCCAGTAGCCTGAAAGGACAGGGTATTTGGCAAGAGACCCAGTACTTC. The encoded protein is CASSLKGQGIWQETQYF.

The chain recombines TRBV7-9 with TRBJ1-2; no clear D. Between the trimmed V and J ends, which lost 4 bases and 4 bases, there was a span of 10 bases. Germline V gene sequence: CDR1 SEHNR, CDR2 FQNEAQ (reference sequence). The CDR3 has 13 amino acids. The CDR3 DNA is TGTGCCAGCAGCTCGGGATTATTCTATGGCTACACCTTC. Protein: CASSSGLFYGYTF.

The chain has TRBV9 and TRBJ1-3; 7 nucleotides align to TRBD1. CDR1 is SGDLS and CDR2 is YYNGEE in the germline V gene. Trimming took 5 bases from V and 0 from J; bases not matched to a gene: 8. The CDR3 runs 16 residues. The CDR3 spells CASSVTGASSGNTIYF. CDR3 nucleotides: TGTGCCAGCAGTGTCACAGGGGCCAGCTCTGGAAACACCATATATTTT.

The V gene is TRBV13, the J gene TRBJ2-7, with a possible D match to TRBD2 (7 bases). Between the trimmed V and J ends, which lost 4 bases and 0 bases, there was a span of 13 bases. Germline CDR1 is PRHDT and CDR2 is FYEKMQ (reference sequence). The CDR3 loop spans 15 amino acids. This chain's CDR3 is CASSSNRGASYEQYF. The CDR3 DNA reads as TGTGCCAGCAGCTCTAATCGGGGGGCCTCCTACGAGCAGTACTTC.

The genes are TRBV2 and TRBJ2-5; 13 positions agree with TRBD2. CDR3 length: 15 amino acids. J was trimmed by 1 base and V by 8 bases; bases with no gene match: 4. Germline V CDR1 and CDR2: SNHLY, FYNNEI. This CDR3 is CASFRLAGGQETQYF. The CDR3 DNA sequence: TGTGCCAGCTTTCGACTAGCGGGGGGCCAAGAGACCCAGTACTTC.

This chain joins TRBV5-8 and TRBJ1-5, with 10 bases fitting TRBD1. The germline V gene has CDR1 SGHTS and CDR2 YDEGEE. This CDR3 contains 16 residues. Trimming took 3 bases from V and 4 from J; bases not matched to a gene: 7. The CDR3 DNA is TGTGCCAGCAGCTCGACAGGGGGCGCCTTTAATCAGCCCCAGCATTTT. It is translated as CASSSTGGAFNQPQHF.

The chain joins TRBV30 to TRBJ1-4, with 10 bases identical to TRBD1. The CDR3 spans 15 residues. The V gene end was trimmed by 3 bases and the J gene end by 8 bases; junction bases not matched to a gene: 9. Germline V CDR1 and CDR2: GTSNPN, SVGIG (reference sequence). CDR3 in amino acids: CAWRTDRGLREKLFF. CDR3 nucleotides: TGTGCCTGGAGGACCGACAGGGGGCTACGAGAAAAACTGTTTTTT.